This entry lists 18 T cell receptor beta chains sequenced from one sample in a study of blood T cell repertoires in COVID-19. Data came from immunoSEQ multiplex PCR; TCRdb stores just in-frame clones and leaves some out. The top ten hold around 1.5% of the sample, which has approximately 210,000 clones, about 86% seen once. Sequences were obtained from peripheral blood. These receptors came from a man aged 18 to 30 with active or convalescent COVID-19.

The rearrangement links TRBV11-2 to TRBJ2-7; 9 positions agree with TRBD2. There are 15 residues in the CDR3. V was pared by 7 bases and J by 4 bases, with 11 bases of the junction left unmatched. Germline CDR1 and CDR2: SGHAT and FQNNGV. CDR3 protein: CASTLRLAGLYEQYF. CDR3 nucleotide sequence: TGTGCCAGCACCCTGCGGCTAGCGGGATTGTACGAGCAGTACTTC.

The chain joins TRBV7-2 to TRBJ2-5, with TRBD2 matching over 11 bases. The CDR3 extends over 19 amino acids. CDR1 and CDR2 (germline): SGHTA, FQGNSA. Trimming took 1 base from V and 7 from J; bases not matched to a gene: 17. The CDR3 DNA follows: TGTGCCAGCAGCTTAGTGTCCGGGACTAGCGGTCTTACAAGGGGGACCCAGTACTTC. This codes for CASSLVSGTSGLTRGTQYF. Complete variable domain (other parts from reference TRBV7-2 and TRBJ2-5): GAGVSQSPSNKVTEKGKDVELRCDPISGHTALYWYRQSLGQGLEFLIYFQGNSAPDKSGLPSDRFSAERTGGSVSTLTIQRTQQEDSAVYLCASSLVSGTSGLTRGTQYFGPGTRLLVL.

This clone showed up many times. V usage is TRBV4-2 and J usage is TRBJ1-3, with unresolved D. V was clipped by 6 bases and J by 4 bases, with 16 bases between them. The CDR3 is made up of 15 amino acids. From germline, CDR1 is LGHNA and CDR2 YNFKEQ. For the CDR3, the DNA is TGTGCCAGCAGAGAGGGAGAATCCCTAGGAAACACCATATATTTT. It codes for CASREGESLGNTIYF.

This clone was seen a handful of times. The chain employs TRBV28 and TRBJ1-1; 8 bases match TRBD1. Germline V gene sequence: CDR1 MDHEN, CDR2 SYDVKM. V shed 3 bases and J 5 bases; nucleotides not matched to a gene: 8. The CDR3 length is 15 residues. The CDR3 nucleotides are TGTGCCAGCAGTTTGTTACAGGGGGTCGGGACTGAAGCTTTCTTT. Protein: CASSLLQGVGTEAFF.

The chain uses TRBV2 and TRBJ2-2, with D possibly being TRBD2 (5 bases). Looked up from germline, CDR1 is SNHLY and CDR2 is FYNNEI. This CDR3 comprises 14 residues. V shed 7 bases and J shed 2 bases, with 11 bases lying between them. CDR3 nucleotides: TGTGCCAGCAATACCGGACTTAACACCGGGGAGCTGTTTTTT. This encodes CASNTGLNTGELFF.

To note about this clone: At the DNA level, this CDR3 is encoded by other sequences in the same sample as well. V and J are TRBV5-4 and TRBJ2-3; 7 bases map to TRBD2. Trimming took 2 bases from V and 1 from J; bases not matched to a gene: 4. Germline-derived CDR1 and CDR2 are SGHNT and YYREEE (reference sequence). There are 15 residues in the CDR3. Written as DNA, the CDR3 is TGTGCCAGCAGCTTAGGCGGGAGCGGCACAGATACGCAGTATTTT. It encodes CASSLGGSGTDTQYF.

The rearrangement links TRBV9 to TRBJ1-5; maybe TRBD1 (5 bases). Trimming left V 3 bases short and J 6 bases short, with 13 bases between. The CDR3 sequence is 14 residues long. Germline V gives CDR1 SGDLS, CDR2 YYNGEE. CDR3 bases: TGTGCCAGCAGCGCGAACCAGGGTTCTCAGCCCCAGCATTTT. Its translation: CASSANQGSQPQHF.

V is TRBV19 and J is TRBJ2-3; the match to TRBD2 covers 8 bases. CDR3 length: 16 residues. Unmatched junction bases numbered 9, after V lost 5 bases and J lost 2 bases. CDR1 is LNHDA, CDR2 SQIVND, per germline (reference sequence). The CDR3 sequence: CASSPGLAGVTDTQYF. The CDR3 region has the DNA TGTGCCAGTAGTCCAGGGCTAGCGGGCGTCACAGATACGCAGTATTTT.

V gene TRBV6-2 or TRBV6-3 combines with J gene TRBJ2-1; 7 bases are a match to TRBD2. Germline lookup yields CDR1 MNHEY and CDR2 SVGEGT. This CDR3 contains 15 residues. V was pared by 2 bases and J by 6 bases, with 7 bases of the junction left unmatched. For the CDR3, the DNA is TGTGCCAGCAGTTACGCCGCTGGCGGGGGCAATGAGCAGTTCTTC. Translated: CASSYAAGGGNEQFF.

The V gene is TRBV29-1, the J gene TRBJ2-7, with D perhaps TRBD2 (7 bases). The V end lost 7 bases, the J end lost 6 bases, and 19 bases lay between the germline ends. This CDR3 spans 13 amino acids. Germline values: CDR1 SQVTM, CDR2 ANQGSEA. The CDR3, as DNA: TGCAGCGCCTGCGGAGGGGGGGGGCTCGAGCAGTACTTC. Translation gives CSACGGGGLEQYF.

This chain joins TRBV28 and TRBJ1-2; possibly TRBD1 for D (6 bases). The CDR3 consists of 11 residues. Germline CDR1 reads MDHEN; CDR2 reads SYDVKM. V gave up 8 bases and J gave up 4 bases, with 8 bases separating them. As DNA, the CDR3 is TGTGCCAGCGGGACATCCTATGGCTACACCTTC. Its protein is CASGTSYGYTF.

This chain links TRBV19 with TRBJ2-3, with D unresolved. The CDR3 is made up of 14 amino acids. V was shortened by 6 bases and J by 0 bases, with 10 bases between the two germline ends. From germline, CDR1 is LNHDA and CDR2 SQIVND (reference sequence). DNA for the CDR3: TGTGCCAGTAGGGCCGACACTAGCACAGATACGCAGTATTTT. Its protein is CASRADTSTDTQYF.

This chain connects TRBV2 to TRBJ2-2, with 7 bases fitting TRBD1. CDR3 length equals 16 residues. The V segment lost 4 bases and the J segment 0 bases; nucleotides outside the gene matches: 5. Germline V gene lookup returns CDR1 SNHLY and CDR2 FYNNEI. The CDR3 region is CASSARQGPNTGELFF. The CDR3 coding sequence is TGTGCCAGCAGTGCTAGACAGGGACCGAACACCGGGGAGCTGTTTTTT.

The gene calls are TRBV7-2 and TRBJ1-6, with a weak D call TRBD1 (5 bases). The CDR3 is 19 amino acids. Deletions cut 2 bases from V and 1 base from J, with 18 bases between. In germline, CDR1 is SGHTA, CDR2 FQGNSA. The CDR3: CASSLRHVGGRSYNSPLHF. The CDR3 DNA is TGTGCCAGCAGCTTAAGACACGTGGGGGGACGATCCTATAATTCACCCCTCCACTTT.

The J gene is TRBJ2-7, the V gene TRBV28; 12 bases agree with TRBD2. The junction had 8 bases not matched to a gene; V was cut back by 5 bases and J by 0 bases. The length of the CDR3 is 17 residues. Germline lookup yields CDR1 MDHEN and CDR2 SYDVKM. The CDR3 region has the DNA TGTGCCAGCAGTAAAGGACTAGCGGGATGGGGCTCCTACGAGCAGTACTTC. This translates into CASSKGLAGWGSYEQYF.

CDR3 protein: CASSDKRGGSYNEQFF. The CDR3 DNA is TGTGCCAGCAGTGATAAGCGAGGAGGTTCGTACAATGAGCAGTTCTTC. This chain uses TRBV2 with TRBJ2-1; TRBD2 might be the D (5 bases). The germline V gene encodes CDR1 SNHLY and CDR2 FYNNEI. The CDR3 runs 16 residues. V lost 3 bases, J lost 4 bases, and 16 bases lay in between.

The rearrangement uses TRBV19 and TRBJ2-1, with a weak D call TRBD2 (6 bases). Per the germline V gene, CDR1 is LNHDA and CDR2 is SQIVND (reference sequence). V lost 7 bases to trimming and J lost 0 bases, with 13 bases between them. CDR3 length: 15 residues. CDR3 DNA: TGTGCCAGTACCCCGCGGGAAAGCTCCTACAATGAGCAGTTCTTC. Translated, it gives CASTPRESSYNEQFF. Full variable domain (remainder filled in from reference TRBV19 and TRBJ2-1): DGGITQSPKYLFRKEGQNVTLSCEQNLNHDAMYWYRQDPGQGLRLIYYSQIVNDFQKGDIAEGYSVSREKKESFPLTVTSAQKNPTAFYLCASTPRESSYNEQFFGPGTRLTVL.

The chain joins TRBV5-6 to TRBJ2-7; TRBD1 might be the D (7 bases). Germline V CDR1 and CDR2: SGHDT, YYEEEE. The CDR3 is made up of 15 amino acids. V was pared by 3 bases and J by 2 bases, with 15 bases between. As DNA, the CDR3 is TGTGCCAGCAGCTCGGAGGGGACAGAGGCCTACGAGCAGTACTTC. Protein product: CASSSEGTEAYEQYF.